A selection of T cell receptor beta chains follows, all from one sample in a study of blood T cell repertoires in COVID-19. Using immunoSEQ multiplex PCR, the repertoire was profiled, and TCRdb retains in-frame clones only, with some absent. The repertoire holds hundreds of thousands of clones, around 89% seen once, with roughly 1.1% in the top ten. Sequencing was done on a sample of PBMCs or T cells enriched from blood (not recorded which). The receptors shown here come from a man between 25 and 39 years old who had recovered from COVID-19. CDR3s include the opening cysteine and the closing phenylalanine or tryptophan. Each record gives: CDR3 protein, CDR3 DNA, CDR3 length, D gene, V gene, J gene, clone size. A D gene is named only where the DNA matches it firmly. Clone size is shown for a subset of rows, as once, few, many or a class of expanded clone.

CDR3: CASSLLDRVPGELFF; DNA: TGTGCCAGCAGTTTACTCGACAGGGTCCCCGGGGAGCTGTTTTTT; length: 15; D: TRBD1; V: TRBV27; J: TRBJ2-2; size: .
CDR3: CAWSVQGDQPQHF; DNA: TGTGCCTGGAGTGTACAGGGAGATCAGCCCCAGCATTTT; length: 13; D: .; V: TRBV30; J: TRBJ1-5; size: .
CDR3: CASSGPGQGRSDTQYF; DNA: TGTGCCAGCTCAGGACCGGGACAGGGGAGGTCAGATACGCAGTATTTT; length: 16; D: TRBD1; V: TRBV18; J: TRBJ2-3; size: .
CDR3: CASTQGAGQPQHF; DNA: TGCGCCAGCACCCAGGGGGCGGGTCAGCCCCAGCATTTT; length: 13; D: TRBD1; V: TRBV4-1; J: TRBJ1-5; size: few
CDR3: CASSDRGRNYGYTF; DNA: TGCGCCAGCAGTGACAGGGGGCGCAACTATGGCTACACCTTC; length: 14; D: TRBD1; V: TRBV10-2; J: TRBJ1-2; size: once
CDR3: CASSSQILEAFF; DNA: TGTGCCAGCAGCTCCCAGATCCTTGAAGCTTTCTTT; length: 12; D: .; V: TRBV7-9; J: TRBJ1-1; size: .
CDR3: CASSRTGNNSPLHF; DNA: TGTGCCAGCAGCCGAACGGGGAATAATTCACCCCTCCACTTT; length: 14; D: .; V: TRBV13; J: TRBJ1-6; size: .
CDR3: CASSPVEEHATNEKLFF; DNA: TGTGCCAGCTCACCAGTTGAGGAACACGCAACTAATGAAAAACTGTTTTTT; length: 17; D: .; V: TRBV18; J: TRBJ1-4; size: once
CDR3: CAIQGRGRTEAFF; DNA: TGTGCCATCCAGGGCAGGGGGAGGACTGAAGCTTTCTTT; length: 13; D: TRBD1; V: TRBV28; J: TRBJ1-1; size: .
CDR3: CASSPSDRGRDTEAFF; DNA: TGTGCCAGCAGCCCCTCGGACAGGGGGCGCGACACTGAAGCTTTCTTT; length: 16; D: TRBD1; V: TRBV7-6; J: TRBJ1-1; size: .
CDR3: CVSTAGGLSYEQYF; DNA: TGTGTTTCCACAGCGGGAGGGTTGTCCTACGAGCAGTACTTC; length: 14; D: TRBD2; V: TRBV30; J: TRBJ2-7; size: .
CDR3: CASSMWTGIEKLFF; DNA: TGTGCCAGTAGTATGTGGACAGGGATTGAAAAACTGTTTTTT; length: 14; D: TRBD1; V: TRBV19; J: TRBJ1-4; size: .
CDR3: CASSSSGGLSSYEQYF; DNA: TGTGCCAGCAGCTCCTCGGGGGGGCTGTCCTCCTACGAGCAGTACTTC; length: 16; D: TRBD2; V: TRBV7-9; J: TRBJ2-7; size: once
CDR3: CAWSPEGSYNSPLHF; DNA: TGTGCCTGGAGTCCCGAGGGCTCCTATAATTCACCCCTCCACTTT; length: 15; D: .; V: TRBV30; J: TRBJ1-6; size: .
CDR3: CASSPRRGTQHEQFF; DNA: TGTGCCAGCAGCCCCCGGCGGGGGACCCAACATGAGCAGTTCTTC; length: 15; D: TRBD2; V: TRBV7-2; J: TRBJ2-1; size: .
CDR3: CASSYSAGTPYGYTF; DNA: TGTGCCAGCAGTTACTCGGCGGGGACCCCGTATGGCTACACCTTC; length: 15; D: .; V: TRBV6-5; J: TRBJ1-2; size: .
CDR3: CASSPLSQGNTEAFF; DNA: TGCGCCAGCAGCCCACTGTCCCAGGGTAACACTGAAGCTTTCTTT; length: 15; D: .; V: TRBV5-1; J: TRBJ1-1; size: .
CDR3: CASSLWPNQPQHF; DNA: TGTGCCAGCAGTTTATGGCCTAATCAGCCCCAGCATTTT; length: 13; D: .; V: TRBV27; J: TRBJ1-5; size: .
CDR3: CAWRLRTAREAQYF; DNA: TGTGCCTGGAGGCTCAGGACAGCCCGAGAGGCCCAGTACTTC; length: 14; D: .; V: TRBV30; J: TRBJ2-5; size: .
CDR3: CASAPGAGVSYEQYF; DNA: TGTGCCAGCGCCCCAGGTGCGGGAGTCTCCTACGAGCAGTACTTC; length: 15; D: TRBD2; V: TRBV27; J: TRBJ2-7; size: .
CDR3: CASAERGASGNTIYF; DNA: TGCGCCAGCGCCGAGCGGGGGGCGTCGGGAAACACCATATATTTT; length: 15; D: .; V: TRBV5-1; J: TRBJ1-3; size: .
CDR3: CASSSSFADTQYF; DNA: TGCGCCAGCAGCTCCAGTTTTGCAGATACGCAGTATTTT; length: 13; D: .; V: TRBV5-1; J: TRBJ2-3; size: .
CDR3: CASSRLAGSYNEQFF; DNA: TGTGCCAGCAGCCGGCTAGCGGGATCCTACAATGAGCAGTTCTTC; length: 15; D: TRBD2; V: TRBV3-1/TRBV3-2; J: TRBJ2-1; size: once
CDR3: CASSLGQGAYLDEQFF; DNA: TGCGCCAGCAGCTTGGGACAGGGGGCGTATCTGGATGAGCAGTTCTTC; length: 16; D: TRBD1; V: TRBV5-1; J: TRBJ2-1; size: .
CDR3: CASSFRSADTQYF; DNA: TGTGCCAGCAGTTTCCGCTCGGCAGATACGCAGTATTTT; length: 13; D: .; V: TRBV12-3/TRBV12-4; J: TRBJ2-3; size: .
CDR3: CASSHSQGAAFGKLFF; DNA: TGTGCCAGCAGCCACTCACAGGGGGCTGCGTTTGGAAAACTGTTTTTT; length: 16; D: TRBD1; V: TRBV3-1/TRBV3-2; J: TRBJ1-4; size: .
CDR3: CASSLAPGGFGELFF; DNA: TGTGCCAGCAGCTTGGCCCCAGGGGGCTTCGGGGAGCTGTTTTTT; length: 15; D: TRBD1; V: TRBV5-8; J: TRBJ2-2; size: once
CDR3: CASRIVGQGWAEAFF; DNA: TGTGCCAGCAGAATCGTTGGACAGGGCTGGGCTGAAGCTTTCTTT; length: 15; D: TRBD1; V: TRBV28; J: TRBJ1-1; size: .
CDR3: CASSRDSGYEQYF; DNA: TGTGCCAGCAGCCGTGATAGTGGCTACGAGCAGTACTTC; length: 13; D: .; V: TRBV3-1/TRBV3-2; J: TRBJ2-7; size: .
CDR3: CASTELAGGPYNEQFF; DNA: TGTGCCAGCACCGAACTAGCGGGAGGGCCCTACAATGAGCAGTTCTTC; length: 16; D: TRBD2; V: TRBV27; J: TRBJ2-1; size: .
CDR3: CASSPPTGDYGYTF; DNA: TGTGCCAGCTCACCACCGACGGGGGACTATGGCTACACCTTC; length: 14; D: .; V: TRBV18; J: TRBJ1-2; size: .
CDR3: CASSLKGQGNQPQHF; DNA: TGTGCCAGCAGCTTAAAGGGACAGGGCAATCAGCCCCAGCATTTT; length: 15; D: TRBD1; V: TRBV7-2; J: TRBJ1-5; size: .
CDR3: CASSEPGTGFTGELFF; DNA: TGTGCCAGCAGCGAACCCGGGACAGGTTTCACCGGGGAGCTGTTTTTT; length: 16; D: TRBD1; V: TRBV5-4; J: TRBJ2-2; size: .
CDR3: CASSPSWTAETQYF; DNA: TGTGCCAGTAGCCCGAGCTGGACAGCCGAGACCCAGTACTTC; length: 14; D: .; V: TRBV19; J: TRBJ2-5; size: .
CDR3: CASSRPLGGAGQPQHF; DNA: TGTGCCAGTAGTAGACCCTTGGGGGGTGCGGGGCAGCCCCAGCATTTT; length: 16; D: .; V: TRBV19; J: TRBJ1-5; size: .
CDR3: CASSTGTGFNTGELFF; DNA: TGTGCCAGCAGCACCGGGACAGGGTTCAACACCGGGGAGCTGTTTTTT; length: 16; D: TRBD1; V: TRBV27; J: TRBJ2-2; size: .
CDR3: CAISSAGAGSNEQYF; DNA: TGTGCCATCAGTTCTGCAGGGGCAGGATCGAACGAGCAGTACTTC; length: 15; D: .; V: TRBV10-3; J: TRBJ2-7; size: once
CDR3: CASSLGYNEQFF; DNA: TGTGCCAGCAGCCTCGGCTACAATGAGCAGTTCTTC; length: 12; D: .; V: TRBV28; J: TRBJ2-1; size: once
CDR3: CASSPAGTGRNEQFF; DNA: TGTGCCAGCTCACCAGCTGGGACAGGGAGGAATGAGCAGTTCTTC; length: 15; D: TRBD1; V: TRBV18; J: TRBJ2-1; size: .
CDR3: CASSETGQGYQPQHF; DNA: TGTGCCAGCAGCGAGACGGGACAGGGGTATCAGCCCCAGCATTTT; length: 15; D: TRBD1; V: TRBV2; J: TRBJ1-5; size: .
CDR3: CASSLPGGNYGYTF; DNA: TGTGCCAGCAGCTTGCCTGGGGGGAACTATGGCTACACCTTC; length: 14; D: .; V: TRBV5-6; J: TRBJ1-2; size: .
CDR3: CASSPFGTELNSPLHF; DNA: TGTGCCAGCTCACCTTTCGGGACAGAACTTAATTCACCCCTCCACTTT; length: 16; D: TRBD1; V: TRBV18; J: TRBJ1-6; size: .
CDR3: CASSQDLRFGYTF; DNA: TGTGCCAGCAGCCAAGATCTGAGGTTTGGCTACACCTTC; length: 13; D: .; V: TRBV3-1/TRBV3-2; J: TRBJ1-2; size: .
CDR3: CASTDELYEQYF; DNA: TGTGCCAGCACTGACGAACTCTACGAGCAGTACTTC; length: 12; D: .; V: TRBV2; J: TRBJ2-7; size: once
CDR3: CASRDSATGELFF; DNA: TGTGCCAGCAGGGATAGCGCCACCGGGGAGCTGTTTTTT; length: 13; D: .; V: TRBV7-2; J: TRBJ2-2; size: .
CDR3: CASSQALGTGTDTQYF; DNA: TGTGCCAGCAGCCAAGCACTAGGGACTGGCACAGATACGCAGTATTTT; length: 16; D: .; V: TRBV14; J: TRBJ2-3; size: .
CDR3: CASSSGLAGVDTQYF; DNA: TGTGCCAGCAGCTCGGGACTAGCGGGAGTGGATACGCAGTATTTT; length: 15; D: TRBD2; V: TRBV7-6; J: TRBJ2-3; size: .
CDR3: CASSLDDAVDGYTF; DNA: TGTGCCAGCAGTTTAGACGACGCGGTGGATGGCTACACCTTC; length: 14; D: .; V: TRBV28; J: TRBJ1-2; size: .
CDR3: CASSSPDRVDGYTF; DNA: TGTGCCAGCAGCTCGCCGGACAGGGTGGATGGCTACACCTTC; length: 14; D: TRBD1; V: TRBV7-9; J: TRBJ1-2; size: .
CDR3: CASSTTRVYEQYF; DNA: TGTGCCAGCAGCACAACGCGGGTCTACGAGCAGTACTTC; length: 13; D: .; V: TRBV6-5; J: TRBJ2-7; size: few
CDR3: CASRVPGNTIYF; DNA: TGTGCCAGCCGCGTACCTGGAAACACCATATATTTT; length: 12; D: .; V: TRBV28; J: TRBJ1-3; size: .
CDR3: CASRRDLAGELFF; DNA: TGCGCCAGCAGACGGGACTTGGCCGGGGAGCTGTTTTTT; length: 13; D: .; V: TRBV10-1; J: TRBJ2-2; size: .
CDR3: CATQPSDQPQHF; DNA: TGTGCCACCCAACCATCAGATCAGCCCCAGCATTTT; length: 12; D: .; V: TRBV6-5; J: TRBJ1-5; size: .
CDR3: CASSLRGGVYEQYF; DNA: TGTGCCAGCAGTTTAAGGGGGGGAGTCTACGAGCAGTACTTC; length: 14; D: .; V: TRBV28; J: TRBJ2-7; size: .